Below are 18 T cell receptor beta chains sequenced from a single sample in a study of blood T cell repertoires in COVID-19. Sequencing was performed with immunoSEQ multiplex PCR; in TCRdb, only in-frame clones are kept and a portion is missing. The data show 270,000 or so clones, with around 81% seen just once and roughly 2.9% held by the top ten. Sequenced input: peripheral blood. The receptors stem from a woman aged 55-70 years with active or convalescent COVID-19.

The rearrangement uses TRBV5-1 and TRBJ1-1, with no clear D. V was clipped by 9 bases and J by 4 bases, with 19 bases between them. CDR3 length: 14 residues. The germline V gene encodes CDR1 SGHRS and CDR2 YFSETQ. The CDR3 sequence: CATSEGTQGTEAFF. CDR3 sequence (DNA): TGCGCCACCTCCGAGGGTACGCAAGGCACTGAAGCTTTCTTT.

The chain has TRBV5-1 and TRBJ2-2; D gene uncertain. CDR3 length equals 15 residues. V gave up 0 bases and J gave up 4 bases, with 10 bases separating them. CDR1 and CDR2 from the germline V gene are SGHRS and YFSETQ. The CDR3 DNA reads TGCGCCAGCAGCTTGGGCCAGCCGGGCACCGGGGAGCTGTTTTTT. This gives the protein CASSLGQPGTGELFF.

This sequence joins TRBV7-9 and TRBJ1-4, with D maybe TRBD1 (5 bases). The CDR3 spans 15 residues. From germline, CDR1 is SEHNR and CDR2 FQNEAQ (reference sequence). Trimming cost V 5 bases and J 3 bases, with 13 bases left between them. CDR3 region: CASSPGGHANEKLFF. In DNA form, the CDR3 reads TGTGCCAGCAGCCCCGGCGGACACGCTAATGAAAAACTGTTTTTT.

The V gene is TRBV6-2 or TRBV6-3, the J gene TRBJ2-3, with 15 bases lining up with TRBD2. V shed 0 bases, J shed 2 bases, and the junction held 6 bases outside the gene matches. Germline CDR1 and CDR2: MNHEY and SVGEGT. There are 19 residues in the CDR3. CDR3 nucleotide sequence: TGTGCCAGCAGTTACTCCGGGACTAGCGGGGGGATTGCCACAGATACGCAGTATTTT. The encoded protein is CASSYSGTSGGIATDTQYF.

A few counts support this clone. V and J are TRBV6-5 and TRBJ1-6; 11 positions agree with TRBD1. Germline V gene lookup returns CDR1 MNHEY and CDR2 SVGAGI. The trim removed 6 bases at V and 9 bases at J, leaving 7 bases unmatched. The CDR3 is made up of 15 amino acids. CDR3 coding DNA: TGTGCCAGCAGGGGGACAGGGGGAAAGGGTTCACCCCTCCACTTT. It translates to CASRGTGGKGSPLHF.

For the CDR3, the DNA is TGCGCCAGCAGTTCCGCCCCAGGCACTGAAGCTTTCTTT. It translates to CASSSAPGTEAFF. The chain employs TRBV5-1 and TRBJ1-1, with D uncertain. Between the trimmed V and J ends, which lost 5 bases and 4 bases, there was a span of 12 bases. The CDR3 spans 13 residues. The germline gives CDR1 SGHRS, CDR2 YFSETQ.

The chain links TRBV29-1 to TRBJ2-1; TRBD1 matches 7 bases. Trimming took 5 bases from V and 5 from J; bases not matched to a gene: 9. The CDR3 covers 14 residues. Germline V gene lookup returns CDR1 SQVTM and CDR2 ANQGSEA. CDR3 residues: CSVSTFQGDNEQFF. CDR3 DNA sequence: TGCAGCGTTTCTACTTTTCAGGGGGACAATGAGCAGTTCTTC.

This clone appeared a few times. The chain links TRBV27 to TRBJ1-2; TRBD1 matches 7 bases. V shed 3 bases, J shed 8 bases, and the junction held 6 bases outside the gene matches. Germline assignment: CDR1 MNHEY and CDR2 SMNVEV (reference sequence). The CDR3 totals 13 residues. CDR3 nucleotides: TGTGCCAGCAGTTTTACGGCAGGGGGAGGCTACACCTTC. This encodes CASSFTAGGGYTF.

The chain is built from TRBV27 and TRBJ1-2, with 9 bases aligning to TRBD1. This CDR3 is 17 amino acids long. V was clipped by 8 bases and J by 2 bases; unmatched bases: 15. CDR1 and CDR2 (germline): MNHEY, SMNVEV (reference sequence). The CDR3 is CASRPGTGSGANYGYTF. Written as DNA, the CDR3 is TGTGCCAGCCGTCCCGGGACAGGGTCAGGGGCGAACTATGGCTACACCTTC.

V is TRBV5-4 and J is TRBJ1-1; TRBD1 is a possible D gene (6 bases). Germline V gene lookup returns CDR1 SGHNT and CDR2 YYREEE (reference sequence). CDR3 length: 14 amino acids. The V end lost 2 bases, the J end lost 7 bases, and 15 bases lay between the germline ends. CDR3 residues: CASSFQGGGLEAFF. The CDR3 nucleotides read TGTGCCAGCAGCTTTCAAGGGGGAGGGCTTGAAGCTTTCTTT. Drawing the rest from reference TRBV5-4 and TRBJ1-1, the complete variable domain is ETGVTQSPTHLIKTRGQQVTLRCSSQSGHNTVSWYQQALGQGPQFIFQYYREEENGRGNFPPRFSGLQFPNYSSELNVNALELDDSALYLCASSFQGGGLEAFFGQGTRLTVV.

The J gene is TRBJ1-1, the V gene TRBV5-1; D is ambiguous. CDR3 length equals 13 residues. Trimming took 3 bases from V and 4 from J, leaving 10 bases between them. The germline V gene has CDR1 SGHRS and CDR2 YFSETQ. In DNA, the CDR3 is TGCGCCAGCAGCTCCGGTACGGGCACTGAAGCTTTCTTT. It yields the protein CASSSGTGTEAFF. The variable domain in full, completed from reference TRBV5-1 and TRBJ1-1, reads KAGVTQTPRYLIKTRGQQVTLSCSPISGHRSVSWYQQTPGQGLQFLFEYFSETQRNKGNFPGRFSGRQFSNSRSEMNVSTLELGDSALYLCASSSGTGTEAFFGQGTRLTVV.

This chain uses TRBV6-2 or TRBV6-3 with TRBJ2-1; a possible D gene is TRBD1 (5 bases). Trimming pared 2 bases from V and 8 bases from J, leaving 13 bases between. Germline assignment: CDR1 MNHEY and CDR2 SVGEGT. This CDR3 region has 14 residues. CDR3 region: CASSYDSRWDEQFF. The CDR3 DNA sequence: TGTGCCAGCAGTTACGACAGCCGGTGGGATGAGCAGTTCTTC.

The rearrangement uses TRBV30 and TRBJ2-5; D is possibly TRBD2 (6 bases). V was trimmed by 5 bases and J by 2 bases, leaving 21 bases between them. The CDR3 consists of 16 residues. Germline lookup yields CDR1 GTSNPN and CDR2 SVGIG (reference sequence). DNA for the CDR3: TGTGCCTGGTGTGGGGGACCGATGGCGGGGCAAGAGACCCAGTACTTC. This encodes CAWCGGPMAGQETQYF.

This chain joins TRBV27 and TRBJ1-1, with no clear D. The CDR3 loop spans 16 amino acids. Between the trimmed V and J ends, which lost 6 bases and 2 bases, there was a span of 19 bases. Germline values: CDR1 MNHEY, CDR2 SMNVEV (reference sequence). CDR3 sequence reads: CASRPRQTLLNTEAFF. In DNA form, the CDR3 reads TGTGCCAGCAGGCCGCGGCAGACCCTATTAAACACTGAAGCTTTCTTT.

This chain links TRBV28 with TRBJ2-5, with a tentative D call TRBD1 (5 bases). Between the trimmed V and J ends, which lost 2 bases and 2 bases, there was a span of 9 bases. From germline, CDR1 is MDHEN and CDR2 SYDVKM. The CDR3 runs 14 residues. Written as DNA, the CDR3 is TGTGCCAGCAGTTTACTCGCAGGGCAAGAGACCCAGTACTTC. Protein product: CASSLLAGQETQYF.

Of note for this clone: At one end, the junction sequence differs from germline, possibly due to a read error. The V gene is TRBV3-1 (or the pseudogene TRBV3-2), the J gene TRBJ2-5; 11 nucleotides match TRBD1. CDR1 is LGHDT and CDR2 is YNNKEL in the germline V gene (reference sequence). The CDR3 runs 18 residues. CDR3 sequence reads: CASSEEEMDRGPQETQYF. DNA of the CDR3: TGTGCCAGCAGCGAAGAGGAAATGGACAGGGGGCCCCAAGAGACCCAGTACTTC.

This clone has more than one count but fewer than ten. V is TRBV5-4 and J is TRBJ2-7; D call uncertain. Germline CDR1 and CDR2: SGHNT and YYREEE (reference sequence). V lost 0 bases to trimming and J lost 1 base, with 5 bases between them. CDR3 length: 13 amino acids. In nucleotides, the CDR3 is TGTGCCAGCAGCTTGGGGGCGTCCTACGAGCAGTACTTC. Its translation: CASSLGASYEQYF.

This clone was seen a single time. V is TRBV18 and J is TRBJ2-7, with TRBD2 as a possible D gene (6 bases). Germline V gene data show CDR1 as KGHSH and CDR2 as LQKENI. CDR3 length equals 15 residues. V lost 1 base to trimming and J lost 2 bases, with 12 bases between them. Here the CDR3 reads CASSPRSPGAYEQYF. CDR3 bases: TGTGCCAGCTCACCACGTTCCCCGGGGGCCTACGAGCAGTACTTC.